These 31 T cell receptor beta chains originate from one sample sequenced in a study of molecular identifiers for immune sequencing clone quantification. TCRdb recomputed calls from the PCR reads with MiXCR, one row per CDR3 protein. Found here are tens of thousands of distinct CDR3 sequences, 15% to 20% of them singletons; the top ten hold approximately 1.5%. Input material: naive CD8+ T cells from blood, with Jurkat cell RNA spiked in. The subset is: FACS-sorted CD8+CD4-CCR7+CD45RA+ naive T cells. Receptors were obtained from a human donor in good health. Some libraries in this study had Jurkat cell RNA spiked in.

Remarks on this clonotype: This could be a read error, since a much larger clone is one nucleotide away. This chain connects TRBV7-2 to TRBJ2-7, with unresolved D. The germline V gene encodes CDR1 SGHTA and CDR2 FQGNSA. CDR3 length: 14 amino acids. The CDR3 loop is CASSHSAVSYEQNF. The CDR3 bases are TGTGCCAGCAGCCACTCCGCGGTTTCCTACGAGCAGAACTTC.

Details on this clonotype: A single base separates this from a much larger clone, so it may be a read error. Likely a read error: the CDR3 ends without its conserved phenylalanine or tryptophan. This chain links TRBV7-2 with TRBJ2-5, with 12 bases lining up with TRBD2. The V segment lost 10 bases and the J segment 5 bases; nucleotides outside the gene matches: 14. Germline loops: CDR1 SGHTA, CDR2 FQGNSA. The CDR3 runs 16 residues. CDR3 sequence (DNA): TGTGCCACTTATACTGGACTAGCGGGACCCGGGGAGACCCAGTACTCC. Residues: CATYTGLAGPGETQYS.

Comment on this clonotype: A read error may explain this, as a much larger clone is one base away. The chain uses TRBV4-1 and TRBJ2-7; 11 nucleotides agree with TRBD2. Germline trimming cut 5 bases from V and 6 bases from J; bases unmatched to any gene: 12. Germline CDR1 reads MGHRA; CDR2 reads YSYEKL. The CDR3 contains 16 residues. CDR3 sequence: CASSSPTSGISIEQYF. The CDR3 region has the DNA TGCGCCAGCAGCTCCCCGACTAGCGGGATCTCCATCGAGCAGTACTTC.

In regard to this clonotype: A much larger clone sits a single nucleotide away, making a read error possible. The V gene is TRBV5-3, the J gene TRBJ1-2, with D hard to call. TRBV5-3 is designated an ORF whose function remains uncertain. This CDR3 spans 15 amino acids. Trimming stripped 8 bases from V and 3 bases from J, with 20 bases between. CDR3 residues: CASSIVGQIDYGYTF. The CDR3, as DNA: TGTGCCAGCAGCATCGTCGGTCAAATTGACTATGGCTACACCTTC.

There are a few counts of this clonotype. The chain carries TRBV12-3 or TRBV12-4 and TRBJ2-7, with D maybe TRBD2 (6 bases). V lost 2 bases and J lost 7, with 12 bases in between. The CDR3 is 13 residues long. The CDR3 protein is CASSLTGRDEQYF. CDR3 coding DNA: TGTGCCAGCAGTTTAACCGGGAGAGATGAGCAGTACTTC.

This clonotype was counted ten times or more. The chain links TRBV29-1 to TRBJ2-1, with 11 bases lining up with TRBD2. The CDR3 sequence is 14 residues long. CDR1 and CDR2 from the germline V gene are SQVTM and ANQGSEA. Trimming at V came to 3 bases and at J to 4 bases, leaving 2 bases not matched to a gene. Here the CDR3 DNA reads TGCAGCGTTGATACTAGCGGGAGATACAATGAGCAGTTCTTC. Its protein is CSVDTSGRYNEQFF.

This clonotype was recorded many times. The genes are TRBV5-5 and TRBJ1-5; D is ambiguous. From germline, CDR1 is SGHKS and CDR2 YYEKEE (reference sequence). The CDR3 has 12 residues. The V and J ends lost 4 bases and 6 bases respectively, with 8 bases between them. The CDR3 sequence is CASSEEFQPQHF. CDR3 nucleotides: TGTGCCAGCAGCGAGGAGTTTCAGCCCCAGCATTTT. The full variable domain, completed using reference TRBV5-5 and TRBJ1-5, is DAGVTQSPTHLIKTRGQQVTLRCSPISGHKSVSWYQQVLGQGPQFIFQYYEKEERGRGNFPDRFSARQFPNYSSELNVNALLLGDSALYLCASSEEFQPQHFGDGTRLSIL.

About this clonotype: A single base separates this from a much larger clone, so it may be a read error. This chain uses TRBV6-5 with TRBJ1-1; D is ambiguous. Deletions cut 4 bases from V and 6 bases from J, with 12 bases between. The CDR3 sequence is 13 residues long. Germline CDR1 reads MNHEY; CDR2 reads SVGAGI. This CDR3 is CASSSSSGPEAFF. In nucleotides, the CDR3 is TGTGCCAGCAGTTCGAGCTCTGGGCCTGAAGCTTTCTTT.

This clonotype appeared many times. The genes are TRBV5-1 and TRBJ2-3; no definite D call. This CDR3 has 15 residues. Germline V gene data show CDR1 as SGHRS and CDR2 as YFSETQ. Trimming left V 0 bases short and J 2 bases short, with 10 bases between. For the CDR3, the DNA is TGCGCCAGCAGCTTGGAGGTTTACCCCACAGATACGCAGTATTTT. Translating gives CASSLEVYPTDTQYF.

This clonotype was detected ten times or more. The DNA for the CDR3 is TGTGCCAGCAGCCTGATCTCTGTCCTTAACTATGGCTACACCTTC. This sequence encodes CASSLISVLNYGYTF. This chain joins TRBV7-2 and TRBJ1-2; D gene ambiguous. Germline V gives CDR1 SGHTA, CDR2 FQGNSA. V gave up 5 bases and J gave up 1 base, with 14 bases separating them. The CDR3 is 15 amino acids. Using reference TRBV7-2 and TRBJ1-2 for the parts outside the CDR3, the full variable domain is GAGVSQSPSNKVTEKGKDVELRCDPISGHTALYWYRQSLGQGLEFLIYFQGNSAPDKSGLPSDRFSAERTGGSVSTLTIQRTQQEDSAVYLCASSLISVLNYGYTFGSGTRLTVV.

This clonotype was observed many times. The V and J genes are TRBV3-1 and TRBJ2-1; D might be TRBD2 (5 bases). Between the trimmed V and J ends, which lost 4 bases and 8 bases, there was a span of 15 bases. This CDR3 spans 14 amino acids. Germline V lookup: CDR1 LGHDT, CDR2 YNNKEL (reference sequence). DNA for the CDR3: TGTGCCAGCAGCCTCCATCAACTAGTTCATGAGCAGTTCTTC. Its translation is CASSLHQLVHEQFF.

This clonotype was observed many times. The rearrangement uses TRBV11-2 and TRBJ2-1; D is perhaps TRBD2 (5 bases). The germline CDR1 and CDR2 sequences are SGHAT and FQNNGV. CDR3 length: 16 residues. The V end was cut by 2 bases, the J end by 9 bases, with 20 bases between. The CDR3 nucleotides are TGTGCCAGCAGCTTAAACGATTTTTGGGGAGCTACTGAGCAGTTCTTC. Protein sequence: CASSLNDFWGATEQFF.

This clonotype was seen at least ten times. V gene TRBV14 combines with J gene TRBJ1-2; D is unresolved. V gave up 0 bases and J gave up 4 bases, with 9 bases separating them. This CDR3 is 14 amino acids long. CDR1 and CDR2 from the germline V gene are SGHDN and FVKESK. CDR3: CASSQESIRYGYTF. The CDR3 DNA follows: TGTGCCAGCAGCCAAGAATCGATTCGCTATGGCTACACCTTC.

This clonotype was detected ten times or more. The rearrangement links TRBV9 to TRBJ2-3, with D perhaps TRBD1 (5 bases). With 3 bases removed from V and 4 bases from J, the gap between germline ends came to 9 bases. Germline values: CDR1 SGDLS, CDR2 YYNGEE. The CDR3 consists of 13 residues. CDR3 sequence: CASSERGSDTQYF. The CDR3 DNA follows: TGTGCCAGCAGCGAAAGGGGTTCAGATACGCAGTATTTT.

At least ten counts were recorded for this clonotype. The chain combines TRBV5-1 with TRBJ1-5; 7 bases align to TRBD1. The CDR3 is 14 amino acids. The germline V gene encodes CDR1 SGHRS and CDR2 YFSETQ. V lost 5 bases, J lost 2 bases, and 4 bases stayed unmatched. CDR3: CASRPGQGNQPQHF. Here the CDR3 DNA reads TGCGCCAGCAGGCCTGGACAGGGCAATCAGCCCCAGCATTTT.

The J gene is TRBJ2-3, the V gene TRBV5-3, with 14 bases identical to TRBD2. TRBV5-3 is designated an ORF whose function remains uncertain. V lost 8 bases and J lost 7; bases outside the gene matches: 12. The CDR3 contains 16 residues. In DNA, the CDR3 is TGTGCCAGCAGCCGGACTAGCGGGAGGTTGGCATATACGCAGTATTTT. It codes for CASSRTSGRLAYTQYF.

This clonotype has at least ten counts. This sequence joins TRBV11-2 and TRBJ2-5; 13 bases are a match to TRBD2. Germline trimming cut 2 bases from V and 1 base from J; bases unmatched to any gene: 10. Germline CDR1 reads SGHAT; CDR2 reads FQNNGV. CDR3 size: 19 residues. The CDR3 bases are TGTGCCAGCAGCTTACACGTGCGGACTAGCGGGAGCCGCCAAGAGACCCAGTACTTC. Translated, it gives CASSLHVRTSGSRQETQYF.

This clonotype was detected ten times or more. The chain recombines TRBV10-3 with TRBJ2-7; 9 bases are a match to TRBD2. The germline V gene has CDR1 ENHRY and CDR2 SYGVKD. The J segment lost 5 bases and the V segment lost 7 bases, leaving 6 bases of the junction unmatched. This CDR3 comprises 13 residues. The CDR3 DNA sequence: TGTGCCATCAATCTTAGCGGGGGCGACGAGCAGTACTTC. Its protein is CAINLSGGDEQYF.

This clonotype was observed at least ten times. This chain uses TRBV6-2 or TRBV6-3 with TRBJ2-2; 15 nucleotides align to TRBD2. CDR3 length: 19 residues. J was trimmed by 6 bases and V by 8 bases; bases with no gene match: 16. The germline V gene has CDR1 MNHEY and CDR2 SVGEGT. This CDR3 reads CASRSAGLAGGRTSGELFF. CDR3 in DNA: TGTGCCAGCCGATCGGCGGGACTAGCGGGAGGTCGTACCTCCGGGGAGCTGTTTTTT.

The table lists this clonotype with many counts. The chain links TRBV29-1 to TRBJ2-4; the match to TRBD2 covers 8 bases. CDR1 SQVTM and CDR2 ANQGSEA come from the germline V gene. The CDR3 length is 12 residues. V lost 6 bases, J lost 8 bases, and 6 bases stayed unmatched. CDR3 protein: CSVRGLDDIQYF. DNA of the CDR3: TGCAGCGTCCGGGGACTAGACGACATTCAGTACTTC.

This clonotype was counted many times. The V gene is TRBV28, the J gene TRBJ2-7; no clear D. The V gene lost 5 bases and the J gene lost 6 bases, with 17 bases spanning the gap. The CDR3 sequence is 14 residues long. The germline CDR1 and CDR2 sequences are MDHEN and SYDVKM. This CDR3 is CASSRVLEQLEQYF. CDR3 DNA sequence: TGTGCCAGCAGTCGGGTCCTAGAGCAGCTCGAGCAGTACTTC.

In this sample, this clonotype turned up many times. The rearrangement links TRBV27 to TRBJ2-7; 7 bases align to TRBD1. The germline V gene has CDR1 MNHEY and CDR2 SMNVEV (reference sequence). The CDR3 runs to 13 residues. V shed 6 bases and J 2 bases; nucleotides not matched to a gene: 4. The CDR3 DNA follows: TGTGCCAGCAGGCAGACAGGGACCTACGAGCAGTACTTC. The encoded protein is CASRQTGTYEQYF.

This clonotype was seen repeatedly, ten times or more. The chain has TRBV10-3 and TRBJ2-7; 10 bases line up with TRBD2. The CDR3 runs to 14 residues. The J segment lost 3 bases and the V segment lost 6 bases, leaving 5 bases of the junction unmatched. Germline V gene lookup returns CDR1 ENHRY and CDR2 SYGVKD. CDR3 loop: CAIRLAGEGYEQYF. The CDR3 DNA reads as TGTGCCATCAGGCTAGCGGGAGAAGGCTACGAGCAGTACTTC.

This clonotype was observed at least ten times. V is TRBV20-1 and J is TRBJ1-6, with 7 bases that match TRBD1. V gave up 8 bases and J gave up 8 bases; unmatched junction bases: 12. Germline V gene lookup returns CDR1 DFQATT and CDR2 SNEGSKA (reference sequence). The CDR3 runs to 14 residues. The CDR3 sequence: CSTPSTGEDSPLHF. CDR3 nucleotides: TGCAGTACACCCAGCACAGGGGAGGATTCACCCCTCCACTTT.

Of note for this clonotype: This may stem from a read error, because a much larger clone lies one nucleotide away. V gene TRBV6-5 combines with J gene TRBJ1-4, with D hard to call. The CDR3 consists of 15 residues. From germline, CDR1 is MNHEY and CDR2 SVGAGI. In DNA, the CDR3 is TGTGCCAGCAGTTACCAGACCGGAGGGCCCGTGGAACTGGTTTTT. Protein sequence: CASSYQTGGPVELVF.

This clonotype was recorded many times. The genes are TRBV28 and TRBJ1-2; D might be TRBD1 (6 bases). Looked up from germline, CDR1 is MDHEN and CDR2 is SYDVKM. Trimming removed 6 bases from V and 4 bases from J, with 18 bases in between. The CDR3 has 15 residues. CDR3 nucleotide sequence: TGTGCCAGCAGGGAAGCCTACAGGGAGAGCTATGGCTACACCTTC. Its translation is CASREAYRESYGYTF.

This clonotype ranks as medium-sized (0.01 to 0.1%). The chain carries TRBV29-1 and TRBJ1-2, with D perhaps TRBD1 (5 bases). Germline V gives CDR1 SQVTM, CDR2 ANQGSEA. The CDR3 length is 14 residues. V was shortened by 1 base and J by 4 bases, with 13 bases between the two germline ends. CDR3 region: CSVEGNTGPYGYTF. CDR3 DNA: TGCAGCGTTGAAGGAAACACAGGTCCCTATGGCTACACCTTC.

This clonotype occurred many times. For the CDR3, the DNA is TGTGCCAGTAGTCAGGAGGGTCACCAGCCCCAGCATTTT. Translation gives CASSQEGHQPQHF. V usage is TRBV19 and J usage is TRBJ1-5; D gene ambiguous. Germline V lookup: CDR1 LNHDA, CDR2 SQIVND (reference sequence). Trimming cost V 5 bases and J 7 bases, with 12 bases left between them. The CDR3 loop spans 13 amino acids.

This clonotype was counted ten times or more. For the CDR3, the DNA is TGTGCCAGCAGTCCAAGAGGGGGTAGTGCTTACGAGCAGTACTTC. Translating it yields CASSPRGGSAYEQYF. The rearrangement links TRBV2 to TRBJ2-7, with D maybe TRBD1 (6 bases). V lost 5 bases, J lost 4 bases, and 18 bases lay in between. Per germline, CDR1 SNHLY and CDR2 FYNNEI. The CDR3 is 15 amino acids.

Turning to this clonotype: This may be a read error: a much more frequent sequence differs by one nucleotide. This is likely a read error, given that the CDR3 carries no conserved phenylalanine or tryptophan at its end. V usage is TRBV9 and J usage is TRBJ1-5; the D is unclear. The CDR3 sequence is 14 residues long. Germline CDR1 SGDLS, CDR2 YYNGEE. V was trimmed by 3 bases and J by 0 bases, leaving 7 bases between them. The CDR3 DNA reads TGTGCCAGCAGCGCGCCAGGTAGCAATCAGCCCCAGCATCTT. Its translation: CASSAPGSNQPQHL.

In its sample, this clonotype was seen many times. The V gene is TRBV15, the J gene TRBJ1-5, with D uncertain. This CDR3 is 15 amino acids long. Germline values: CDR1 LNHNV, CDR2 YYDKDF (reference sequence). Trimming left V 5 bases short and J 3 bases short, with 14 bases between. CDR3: CATSALVSANQPQHF. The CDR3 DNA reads TGTGCCACCAGCGCCTTAGTCAGCGCCAATCAGCCCCAGCATTTT.